Below, 8 T cell receptor beta chains from the same sample are listed, as sequenced in a study of Graves' ophthalmopathy and Graves' hyperthyroidism. RNA transcripts were the template, and TCR beta CDR3 regions were amplified from them. A first-round RT-PCR used HTBI primers, followed by a second-round multiplex PCR. TCRdb reanalysed the multiplex PCR reads using MiXCR and keeps one entry per CDR3 protein. The sample yields 400,000 or so distinct CDR3 sequences, over 15% seen once. The sequenced material came from peripheral blood. All receptors come from a woman aged 18-35 years with stable Graves' hyperthyroidism.

This clonotype was seen repeatedly, ten times or more. The V call is TRBV12-3 or TRBV12-4, the J call TRBJ1-6, with 8 bases fitting TRBD1. This CDR3 comprises 14 residues. V dropped 5 bases and J dropped 6; count of bases not matched to a gene: 3. This CDR3 is CASSQGAGNSPLHF. CDR3 sequence (DNA): TGTGCCAGCAGTCAGGGGGCAGGTAATTCACCCCTCCACTTT.

This clonotype has at least ten counts. The rearrangement links TRBV7-2 to TRBJ2-7, with D possibly being TRBD2 (5 bases). Germline loops: CDR1 SGHTA, CDR2 FQGNSA. The V end lost 0 bases, the J end lost 5 bases, and 8 bases lay between the germline ends. The CDR3 spans 13 residues. The CDR3 nucleotides read TGTGCCAGCAGCTTAGCTATACTAGACGAGCAGTACTTC. Its protein product is CASSLAILDEQYF.

This clonotype appeared many times. The chain combines TRBV18 with TRBJ2-2; D call uncertain. The length of the CDR3 is 15 residues. Germline-derived CDR1 and CDR2 are KGHSH and LQKENI. V was shortened by 2 bases and J by 2 bases, with 9 bases between the two germline ends. The CDR3 protein is CASSPSDTNTGELFF. DNA for the CDR3: TGTGCCAGCTCACCAAGCGACACTAACACCGGGGAGCTGTTTTTT.

The rearrangement uses TRBV12-3 or TRBV12-4 and TRBJ2-2; perhaps TRBD2 as D (6 bases). Trimming left V 7 bases short and J 5 bases short, with 20 bases between. This CDR3 region has 16 residues. The CDR3 sequence: CASTLRWASATGELFF. In DNA, the CDR3 is TGTGCCAGCACCCTTCGGTGGGCTAGCGCTACCGGGGAGCTGTTTTTT.

This clonotype was seen many times. The chain carries TRBV2 and TRBJ2-7; no definite D call. CDR3 size: 13 residues. V was trimmed by 1 base and J by 4 bases, leaving 8 bases between them. The germline V gene encodes CDR1 SNHLY and CDR2 FYNNEI. CDR3 DNA: TGTGCCAGCAGTGAAGTTACCATTTACGAGCAGTACTTC. Translating it yields CASSEVTIYEQYF.

The table lists this clonotype with many counts. The rearrangement joins TRBV29-1 to TRBJ2-2; no reliable D call. Germline V CDR1 and CDR2: SQVTM, ANQGSEA. The CDR3 is made up of 11 amino acids. The CDR3 DNA reads TGCAGGACATTCAGGACCGGGGAGCTGTTTTTT. Amino acids: CRTFRTGELFF.

This clonotype was seen many times. The DNA for the CDR3 is TGTGCCAGCAGTTACGGACAGGGTGGAAACACCATATATTTT. Translated, it gives CASSYGQGGNTIYF. The chain carries TRBV6-5 and TRBJ1-3; 8 bases align to TRBD1. Germline CDR1 reads MNHEY; CDR2 reads SVGAGI. J was trimmed by 3 bases and V by 2 bases; bases with no gene match: 0. The CDR3 has 14 amino acids.

This clonotype has a count of ten or more. This chain's CDR3 is CASSPGTGENTIYF. The CDR3 region has the DNA TGTGCCAGCTCACCAGGGACAGGGGAGAACACCATATATTTT. The chain has TRBV18 and TRBJ1-3; 10 bases map to TRBD1. Germline V gene lookup returns CDR1 KGHSH and CDR2 LQKENI. The CDR3 is 14 residues long. V shed 2 bases, J shed 7 bases, and the junction held 2 bases outside the gene matches.